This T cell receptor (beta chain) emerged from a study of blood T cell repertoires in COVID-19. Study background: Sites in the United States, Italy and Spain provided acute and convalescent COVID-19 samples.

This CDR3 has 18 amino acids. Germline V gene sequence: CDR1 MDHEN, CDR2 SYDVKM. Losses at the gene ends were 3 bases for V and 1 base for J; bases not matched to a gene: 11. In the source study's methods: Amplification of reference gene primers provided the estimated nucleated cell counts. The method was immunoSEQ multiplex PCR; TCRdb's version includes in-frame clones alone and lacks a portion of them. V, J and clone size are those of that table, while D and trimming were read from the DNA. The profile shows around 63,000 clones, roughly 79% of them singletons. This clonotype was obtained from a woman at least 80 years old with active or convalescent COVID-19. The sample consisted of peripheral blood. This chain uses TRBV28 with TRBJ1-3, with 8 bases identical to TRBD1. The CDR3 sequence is CASSLTLGTGYSGNTIYF. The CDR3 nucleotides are TGTGCCAGCAGTTTGACCCTCGGGACAGGCTATTCTGGAAACACCATATATTTT. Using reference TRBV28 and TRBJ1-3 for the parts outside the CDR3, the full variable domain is DVKVTQSSRYLVKRTGEKVFLECVQDMDHENMFWYRQDPGLGLRLIYFSYDVKMKEKGDIPEGYSVSREKKERFSLILESASTNQTSMYLCASSLTLGTGYSGNTIYFGEGSWLTVV.